This TCR beta chain was captured by sequencing in a study of PD-1 blockade in classical Hodgkin lymphoma. The study, taken as a whole, reports: Lower baseline TCR diversity was reported for newly diagnosed patients than for healthy donors. Possibly reflecting disease activity or prior therapy, repertoire differences have causes that remain undefined. It was CD4+ TCR diversity, not CD8+, that rose significantly by C4D1.

The time point is: cycle 4 day 1 (C4D1), after more than five weeks of nivolumab. The patients all showed relapse after autologous stem cell transplantation, while their brentuximab vedotin exposure varied. The method was immunoSEQ multiplex PCR; TCRdb's version includes in-frame clones alone and lacks a portion of them. The sample shows tens of thousands of clones, roughly 80% of them seen only once. Unmatched junction bases numbered 8, after V lost 0 bases and J lost 8 bases. The V gene's germline CDR1 is LNHNV and CDR2 YYDKDF (reference sequence). The CDR3 length is 16 residues. With regard to this clone: Its antigen is as yet unknown.

The receptor comes from a human donor with classical Hodgkin lymphoma. The sequences come from peripheral blood mononuclear cells (PBMCs), collected before the fourth cycle of nivolumab. The chain joins TRBV15 to TRBJ2-1; 9 bases are a match to TRBD2. This chain's CDR3 is CATSRDQAGGGYEQFF. For the CDR3, the DNA is TGTGCCACCAGCAGAGATCAAGCGGGAGGAGGCTATGAGCAGTTCTTC.